The present T cell receptor (beta chain) was sequenced within a study of naive and memory T cell subsets. Study findings and constraints: Naive repertoires, especially CD8, held a few larger clonotypes, possibly memory cells re-expressing CD45RA.

The germline V gene has CDR1 DFQATT and CDR2 SNEGSKA (reference sequence). The CDR3 loop spans 12 amino acids. Trimming removed 7 bases at V and 4 bases at J, with 13 bases between. The sample holds many counts of this clonotype. Antigen: not known. The beta constant-region primer was an equimolar mix of two oligonucleotides covering TRBC1 and TRBC2. Ligated cDNA was amplified by four rounds of PCR with nested alpha and beta constant-region primers and SP2. TCRdb called the UMI-ligation and nested PCR reads again in MiXCR, with one record for every CDR3 protein. The sample has roughly 100,000 distinct CDR3 sequences, about 14% seen once. Cells stained for CD3, CD4, CD8, CD45RA and CD27 were sorted into four subsets.

This TCR was recovered from a human donor in good health. The sequencing input was naive CD8+ T cells from blood. The rearrangement uses TRBV20-1 and TRBJ1-1; D is possibly TRBD1 (6 bases). The CDR3, as DNA: TGCAGTGGGGGGGGGCAGGGCACTGAAGCTTTCTTT. This translates into CSGGGQGTEAFF.